A selection of T cell receptor beta chains follows, all from one sample in a study of control samples from healthy donors and cancer patients. Data came from immunoSEQ multiplex PCR; TCRdb stores just in-frame clones and leaves some out. In the table there are fewer than 200,000 clones, over 95% of which are singletons. Specimen: blood. Receptors were obtained from a woman aged 25 to 39 in good health. The CDR3 runs from the conserved cysteine through the conserved F or W. D genes are given only for firm matches. The size entry is marked missing in some rows and otherwise reads once, few, many or a size class.

DNA	CDR3	size	J	V	D
TGTGCCAGCAGTTTATGGGCGGGAAAGGATCAGCCCCAGCATTTT	CASSLWAGKDQPQHF	once	TRBJ1-5	TRBV28	NA
TGTGCCAGCTCACCGTCACCAGGCCGTTCTTCCTACGAGCAGTACTTC	CASSPSPGRSSYEQYF	NA	TRBJ2-7	TRBV18	NA
TGTGCCAGTAAGGGACTAGCGGGGGGTCGCCAGTACTTC	CASKGLAGGRQYF	NA	TRBJ2-5	TRBV19	TRBD2
TGTGCCAGCAGGGGGGGAAGGCCCGAGCAGTACTTC	CASRGGRPEQYF	NA	TRBJ2-7	TRBV7-9	NA
TGTGCCAGCAGCAAAAGGGGAGGACGATCCTACGAGCAGTACTTC	CASSKRGGRSYEQYF	NA	TRBJ2-7	TRBV27	NA
TGTGCCAGCAGTGAAGCTAGCGGGGGATACAATGAGCAGTTCTTC	CASSEASGGYNEQFF	once	TRBJ2-1	TRBV2	TRBD2
TGTGCCAGCTCGAAAGGGACTAGAGGGAAGAATGAGCAGTTCTTC	CASSKGTRGKNEQFF	NA	TRBJ2-1	TRBV28	TRBD2
TGTGCCAGCAGTTTAAGATTGGGGCTAGCGGATGAGCAGTTCTTC	CASSLRLGLADEQFF	NA	TRBJ2-1	TRBV27	TRBD2
TGTGCCATCAGTGAGAGCACATCCGGAATCTATGGCTACACCTTC	CAISESTSGIYGYTF	once	TRBJ1-2	TRBV10-3	NA
TGTGCCACCAGTGATCCCGCAGGGACCGGCAATCAGCCCCAGCATTTT	CATSDPAGTGNQPQHF	once	TRBJ1-5	TRBV24-1	NA
TGTGCCAGCTCACCATTACAGGGGCTCCATGAAGCTTTCTTT	CASSPLQGLHEAFF	NA	TRBJ1-1	TRBV18	TRBD1
TGTGCCAGCAGTTTAATCAGAATGGCGGGAGGACCCCCCCAAGAGACCCAGTACTTC	CASSLIRMAGGPPQETQYF	NA	TRBJ2-5	TRBV27	TRBD2
TGTGCCAGCAGTGAATTAGGACACGGATACAATGAGCAGTTCTTC	CASSELGHGYNEQFF	NA	TRBJ2-1	TRBV6-1	NA
TGTGCCAGCAGCATAACGGCAGGGACCACCTACGAGCAGTACTTC	CASSITAGTTYEQYF	NA	TRBJ2-7	TRBV9	NA
TGTGCCAGCAGCTTATCGACAGGGGACACCGGGGAGCTGTTTTTT	CASSLSTGDTGELFF	NA	TRBJ2-2	TRBV7-9	TRBD1
TGTGCCAGCAGCTTGTCAGGGGGAGGCAGCTCACCCCTCCACTTT	CASSLSGGGSSPLHF	NA	TRBJ1-6	TRBV7-8	TRBD1
TGTGCCAGCAGTGAATGGAGGGACTACGAGCAGTACTTC	CASSEWRDYEQYF	once	TRBJ2-7	TRBV25-1	NA
TGCGCCAGCAGCTTGGGGGGCCGAGAGACCCAGTACTTC	CASSLGGRETQYF	NA	TRBJ2-5	TRBV5-1	NA
TGTGCCAGCAGTTCCGGGACAGTACCTAGCAATCAGCCCCAGCATTTT	CASSSGTVPSNQPQHF	NA	TRBJ1-5	TRBV28	TRBD1
TGTGCCAGTGCAGCCAGGACTTTCTATGGCTACACCTTC	CASAARTFYGYTF	NA	TRBJ1-2	TRBV19	NA
TGTGCCAGCAGTTACGGGTTGGGAGGAACCTACGAGCAGTACTTC	CASSYGLGGTYEQYF	once	TRBJ2-7	TRBV6-5	NA
TGTGCCAGCTCACCTAGCGGGGTGAGCTCCTACGAGCAGTACTTC	CASSPSGVSSYEQYF	NA	TRBJ2-7	TRBV18	TRBD2
TGTGCCAGCAGATGGGACGGATCCTACGAGCAGTACTTC	CASRWDGSYEQYF	NA	TRBJ2-7	TRBV6-6	NA
TGTGCCAGCAGCTTAGTATACACCGGGGAGCTGTTTTTT	CASSLVYTGELFF	once	TRBJ2-2	TRBV7-2	NA
TGTGCCAGCAGCAAGACAGCCGGGACAGGGGTCAACTATGGCTACACCTTC	CASSKTAGTGVNYGYTF	NA	TRBJ1-2	TRBV4-2	TRBD1
TGCGCCAGCAGCTTGGAGGTGTTAACCGGGACTAGCGGGAGCCGATATGAGCAGTTCTTC	CASSLEVLTGTSGSRYEQFF	NA	TRBJ2-1	TRBV5-1	TRBD2
TGTGCCAGCAGTGTGGACAGGGCATCCACTAATGAAAAACTGTTTTTT	CASSVDRASTNEKLFF	NA	TRBJ1-4	TRBV6-1	TRBD1
TGTGCCAGCACCATGTGGACAGGCTACAATGAGCAGTTCTTC	CASTMWTGYNEQFF	NA	TRBJ2-1	TRBV28	TRBD1
TGCAGCGTCCGGACAGGGGGCACTGGCTACACCTTC	CSVRTGGTGYTF	few	TRBJ1-2	TRBV29-1	TRBD1
TGTGCCATCAGTGACCCTTGGGGGTCCCAGAACACTGAAGCTTTCTTT	CAISDPWGSQNTEAFF	NA	TRBJ1-1	TRBV10-3	NA
TGCGCCAGCAGCTCAAGGGGACGGAACACTGAAGCTTTCTTT	CASSSRGRNTEAFF	few	TRBJ1-1	TRBV5-1	NA
TGTGCCAGCAGTTTATTCGGGGGCAAGTGGGGGTTCTCGGGCACTGAAGCTTTCTTT	CASSLFGGKWGFSGTEAFF	NA	TRBJ1-1	TRBV28	NA
TGTGCCAGCAGCAGCGACAGGGGGAAGACCTACGAGCAGTACTTC	CASSSDRGKTYEQYF	once	TRBJ2-7	TRBV5-4	TRBD1
TGTGCCAGCAGCCTTCGACAGCGCACAGATACGCAGTATTTT	CASSLRQRTDTQYF	NA	TRBJ2-3	TRBV28	NA
TGTGCCAGCAAAGACAGTTTTGGCTACACCTTC	CASKDSFGYTF	NA	TRBJ1-2	TRBV6-4	NA
TGCGCCAGCAGCCAACAACCCGGGACTGAAACCTTGTACAATGAGCAGTTCTTC	CASSQQPGTETLYNEQFF	once	TRBJ2-1	TRBV4-1	NA
TGTGCCAGCAGTTACTCAGTAGGGGGCGGGGATGAAAAACTGTTTTTT	CASSYSVGGGDEKLFF	NA	TRBJ1-4	TRBV6-6	TRBD1
TGTGCCAGCAGTCATTTCCCCCTTTGGGGGGTAAGCACTGAAGCTTTCTTT	CASSHFPLWGVSTEAFF	few	TRBJ1-1	TRBV28	NA
TGTGCCAGCAGTTTTCTGGGCCTAACAGGGAGGTTGTACGAGCAGTACTTC	CASSFLGLTGRLYEQYF	NA	TRBJ2-7	TRBV28	NA
TGTGCCACCCGAAGGACAGGAGTTTTTAACTATGGCTACACCTTC	CATRRTGVFNYGYTF	once	TRBJ1-2	TRBV19	TRBD1
TGTGCCAGCAGACAAACAGGGTTAGGGGCGCGTACTGAAGCTTTCTTT	CASRQTGLGARTEAFF	NA	TRBJ1-1	TRBV28	NA
TGTGCCACAGATACAGGGTCTAGCACAGATACGCAGTATTTT	CATDTGSSTDTQYF	NA	TRBJ2-3	TRBV6-5	NA
TGTGCCAGCAGCCTGGGGCTAGCGGGAGGGCCAAACGGGGAGCTGTTTTTT	CASSLGLAGGPNGELFF	NA	TRBJ2-2	TRBV28	TRBD2
TGTGCCAGCAGCCTATGGGAGAGGATGGATGGCTACACCTTC	CASSLWERMDGYTF	NA	TRBJ1-2	TRBV7-9	NA
TGTGCCAGCAGTTCCCGGACAGGGGGGTTGAGCAATCAGCCCCAGCATTTT	CASSSRTGGLSNQPQHF	NA	TRBJ1-5	TRBV27	TRBD1
TGTGCCAGCAGTTTCAGGGAGTCCTACGAGCAGTACTTC	CASSFRESYEQYF	NA	TRBJ2-7	TRBV27	NA
TGTGCCAGCTCACCATCAACGGGCCTAACTCTTTCACCCCTCCACTTT	CASSPSTGLTLSPLHF	NA	TRBJ1-6	TRBV18	NA
TGTGCCAGCAGCTTAGAACAGGGGGTGGGCTATGGCTACACCTTC	CASSLEQGVGYGYTF	NA	TRBJ1-2	TRBV11-2	TRBD1